A selection of T cell receptor beta chains follows, all from one sample in a study of response to subunit inactivated influenza vaccine. TCRdb called the RT-PCR reads again in MiXCR, with one record for every CDR3 protein. The sample gives under 850,000 distinct CDR3 sequences, approximately 17% of which show up once; roughly a tenth is in the top ten. The starting material was PBMCs from blood, obtained 5 days after vaccination. The source of these receptors is a man aged 45-60 years who received an inactivated influenza vaccine. The CDR3 runs from the conserved cysteine through the conserved F or W. A D gene is named only where the DNA matches it firmly. Some rows mark clone size as missing; the rest say once, few, many or name a class of expanded clone.

CDR3aa	CDR3nt	d_gene	v_gene	j_gene	abundance
CASSPGTSGYNEQFF	TGTGCCAGCAGCCCCGGGACTAGCGGTTACAATGAGCAGTTCTTC	TRBD2	TRBV27	TRBJ2-1	many
CATSDLDGTGRYEQYF	TGTGCCACCAGTGATTTGGACGGGACAGGGAGGTACGAGCAGTACTTC	TRBD1	TRBV24-1	TRBJ2-7	.
CASSPNPGGAETQYF	TGTGCCAGCTCACCAAACCCAGGGGGCGCAGAGACCCAGTACTTC	TRBD1	TRBV18	TRBJ2-5	few
CASSLGQGAFGQYF	TGCGCCAGCAGCTTGGGACAGGGGGCTTTCGGCCAGTACTTC	TRBD1	TRBV5-1	TRBJ2-5	few
CASSSSRGPYEQYF	TGTGCCAGCAGCTCTTCTCGGGGACCCTACGAGCAGTACTTC	.	TRBV7-2	TRBJ2-7	.
CASSVDPGGTYGYTF	TGTGCCAGCAGCGTAGATCCAGGAGGAACCTATGGCTACACCTTC	.	TRBV9	TRBJ1-2	few
CASSLLGDLNEQFF	TGTGCCAGCAGTTTATTGGGGGATCTAAATGAGCAGTTCTTC	.	TRBV27	TRBJ2-1	many
CASSFTRGGEQYF	TGTGCCAGCAGTTTCACTAGAGGGGGCGAGCAGTACTTC	.	TRBV12-3/TRBV12-4	TRBJ2-7	few
CASSLGLVSETQYF	TGTGCCAGCAGCTTAGGACTAGTGTCCGAGACCCAGTACTTC	.	TRBV7-2	TRBJ2-5	many
CASSLDLHPRAKNIQYF	TGTGCCAGCAGCTTAGATCTACACCCAAGGGCCAAAAACATTCAGTACTTC	.	TRBV11-2	TRBJ2-4	few
CASRDRGQTRGYEQYF	TGTGCCAGCAGGGACCGAGGGCAGACCCGAGGGTACGAGCAGTACTTC	.	TRBV6-1	TRBJ2-7	.
CASSLGFRGVRYTF	TGTGCCAGCAGCTTAGGGTTCCGAGGGGTGCGCTACACCTTC	.	TRBV7-2	TRBJ1-2	.
CASSPTTGWASEKLFF	TGTGCCAGCAGTCCCACGACAGGATGGGCGAGTGAAAAACTGTTTTTT	.	TRBV12-3/TRBV12-4	TRBJ1-4	few
CASSPGLADSQETQYF	TGTGCCAGCAGCCCCGGGCTAGCGGATAGCCAAGAGACCCAGTACTTC	TRBD2	TRBV7-9	TRBJ2-5	few
CSARKWLLETQYF	TGCAGTGCTAGAAAGTGGCTTTTGGAGACCCAGTACTTC	.	TRBV20-1	TRBJ2-5	.
CSARRDRGDCGYTF	TGCAGTGCTAGACGGGACAGGGGGGACTGTGGCTACACCTTC	TRBD1	TRBV20-1	TRBJ1-2	.
CASSPAGGLYEQYF	TGTGCCAGCTCTCCGGCCGGGGGCCTCTACGAGCAGTACTTC	.	TRBV28	TRBJ2-7	.
CASSLASGESYEQYF	TGTGCCAGCAGCTTAGCTAGCGGGGAGTCTTACGAGCAGTACTTC	TRBD2	TRBV7-2	TRBJ2-7	.
CASSLNALSTGDTQYF	TGTGCCAGCAGCTTAAACGCGCTTTCGACTGGAGATACGCAGTATTTT	.	TRBV7-2	TRBJ2-3	.
CASSLPYSGRIDTQYF	TGTGCCAGCAGCCTCCCCTATAGCGGGAGGATAGATACGCAGTATTTT	TRBD2	TRBV7-6	TRBJ2-3	.
CASRPGGGREKLFF	TGTGCCAGCAGACCTGGGGGGGGTCGTGAAAAACTGTTTTTT	.	TRBV6-1	TRBJ1-4	.
CASSQYKGTQGGETQYF	TGTGCCAGCAGCCAATATAAGGGGACGCAAGGCGGAGAGACCCAGTACTTC	.	TRBV3-1	TRBJ2-5	few
CAISESRPTGYEQYF	TGTGCCATCAGTGAGTCGAGGCCTACAGGGTACGAGCAGTACTTC	.	TRBV10-3	TRBJ2-7	many
CSAIGTVNYGYTF	TGCAGTGCTATTGGCACAGTAAACTATGGCTACACCTTC	.	TRBV20-1	TRBJ1-2	.
CATSPDRTVTGELFF	TGTGCCACCTCACCCGACCGGACTGTTACCGGGGAGCTGTTTTTT	.	TRBV15	TRBJ2-2	.
CASRFPGTGFDF	TGTGCCAGCAGGTTCCCCGGGACAGGGTTCGACTTC	TRBD1	TRBV28	TRBJ2-7	.
CASSSPRRAEKLFF	TGTGCCAGCAGTAGCCCAAGACGGGCAGAAAAACTGTTTTTT	.	TRBV7-9	TRBJ1-4	.
CASSPPYASLNTEAFF	TGTGCCAGCAGCCCCCCTTATGCCAGCTTGAACACTGAAGCTTTCTTT	.	TRBV7-8	TRBJ1-1	.
CAITGAGYNEQFF	TGTGCCATCACGGGGGCTGGCTACAATGAGCAGTTCTTC	.	TRBV10-3	TRBJ2-1	.
CAIGKSPQETQYF	TGTGCCATAGGGAAGTCCCCTCAAGAGACCCAGTACTTC	.	TRBV10-3	TRBJ2-5	.
CASSPTPGRQDGGETQYF	TGTGCCAGCAGCCCGACACCAGGTCGACAGGACGGAGGGGAGACCCAGTACTTC	.	TRBV7-6	TRBJ2-5	.
CASSTGTSGNYNEQFF	TGCGCCAGCAGCACCGGGACTAGCGGCAACTACAATGAGCAGTTCTTC	TRBD2	TRBV5-1	TRBJ2-1	few
CASSVFQETQYF	TGCGCCAGCAGTGTCTTCCAAGAGACCCAGTACTTC	.	TRBV10-2	TRBJ2-5	few
CASSPSLAGETQYF	TGTGCCAGCAGCCCCTCGCTAGCGGGGGAGACCCAGTACTTC	TRBD2	TRBV4-2	TRBJ2-5	.
CSARDRLLTYNERFF	TGCAGTGCTAGAGATCGACTATTAACCTACAATGAGCGGTTCTTC	.	TRBV20-1	TRBJ2-1	.
CSVPKGTGEQFF	TGCAGCGTTCCTAAAGGGACGGGTGAGCAGTTCTTC	.	TRBV29-1	TRBJ2-1	few
CASSYDPQAGGAVDTQYF	TGTGCCAGCAGTTACGACCCTCAAGCGGGAGGGGCAGTAGATACGCAGTATTTT	TRBD2	TRBV6-5	TRBJ2-3	.
CASGPGLADTGELFF	TGTGCTAGTGGTCCCGGACTAGCGGACACCGGGGAGCTGTTTTTT	TRBD2	TRBV12-5	TRBJ2-2	many
CASSLASTGPVSGELFF	TGTGCTAGCAGCTTAGCGTCGACAGGACCCGTAAGCGGGGAGCTGTTTTTT	.	TRBV7-7	TRBJ2-2	.
CASSFGIAGGPNEQFF	TGTGCCAGCAGCTTTGGTATCGCGGGAGGGCCGAATGAGCAGTTCTTC	TRBD2	TRBV7-6	TRBJ2-1	.
CASSQPIAGVGLRGTQYF	TGCGCCAGCAGCCAACCTATAGCGGGGGTGGGATTAAGAGGGACCCAGTACTTC	TRBD2	TRBV4-1	TRBJ2-5	.
CASRDSTSGELFF	TGTGCCAGCCGGGACAGTACGTCCGGGGAGCTGTTTTTT	TRBD1	TRBV7-9	TRBJ2-2	.
CASSQPGQLNGELFF	TGTGCCAGCAGCCAACCGGGACAGTTGAACGGGGAGCTGTTTTTT	TRBD1	TRBV7-6	TRBJ2-2	few
CASRRTTKETQYF	TGTGCCAGCAGGCGGACAACTAAAGAGACCCAGTACTTC	.	TRBV3-1	TRBJ2-5	few
CAWSVTGDQPQHF	TGTGCCTGGAGCGTGACAGGGGACCAGCCCCAGCATTTT	TRBD1	TRBV30	TRBJ1-5	many
CSASLAGGSDTQYF	TGCAGTGCTAGTTTGGCGGGAGGGTCAGATACGCAGTATTTT	TRBD2	TRBV20-1	TRBJ2-3	few
CASTLGTSDSGELFF	TGTGCCAGCACCTTGGGGACTAGCGACTCCGGGGAGCTGTTTTTT	TRBD2	TRBV12-3/TRBV12-4	TRBJ2-2	many
CSAADVATSGRVTDTQYF	TGCAGTGCTGCAGATGTGGCGACTAGCGGGAGGGTCACAGATACGCAGTATTTT	TRBD2	TRBV20-1	TRBJ2-3	few
CAISESQGAAGANVLTF	TGTGCCATCAGTGAGTCACAGGGGGCGGCTGGGGCCAACGTCCTGACTTTC	TRBD1	TRBV10-3	TRBJ2-6	many
CSAYDRNQPQHF	TGCAGTGCTTACGACAGAAATCAGCCCCAGCATTTT	.	TRBV20-1	TRBJ1-5	.
CASSPRGQGGNQPQHF	TGTGCCAGCTCACCTCGGGGGCAGGGCGGCAATCAGCCCCAGCATTTT	.	TRBV18	TRBJ1-5	.
CAGRLAGGTLGEQFF	TGTGCCGGGCGACTAGCGGGAGGCACTTTGGGTGAGCAGTTCTTC	TRBD2	TRBV30	TRBJ2-1	.
CASSLGGLARIYNEQFF	TGCGCCAGCAGCTTGGGAGGACTAGCGAGAATATACAATGAGCAGTTCTTC	TRBD2	TRBV5-1	TRBJ2-1	.
CATSATGQFSGANVLTF	TGTGCCACCAGTGCCACAGGGCAATTCTCTGGGGCCAACGTCCTGACTTTC	.	TRBV24-1	TRBJ2-6	.
CASSLFAGGAYNEQFF	TGTGCCAGCAGTTTATTTGCGGGAGGGGCCTACAATGAGCAGTTCTTC	TRBD2	TRBV28	TRBJ2-1	few